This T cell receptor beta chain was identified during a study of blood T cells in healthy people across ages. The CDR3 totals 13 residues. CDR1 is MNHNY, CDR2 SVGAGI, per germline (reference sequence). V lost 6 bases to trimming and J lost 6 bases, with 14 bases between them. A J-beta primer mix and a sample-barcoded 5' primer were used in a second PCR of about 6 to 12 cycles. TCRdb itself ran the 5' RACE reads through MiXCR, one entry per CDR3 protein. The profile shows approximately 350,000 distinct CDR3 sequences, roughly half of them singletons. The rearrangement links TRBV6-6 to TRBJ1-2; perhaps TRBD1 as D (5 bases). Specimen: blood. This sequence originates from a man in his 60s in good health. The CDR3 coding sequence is TGTGCCAGCAGGGACGACAGAGCTGATGGCTACACCTTC. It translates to CASRDDRADGYTF.